The source of this T cell receptor beta chain is a study of T cell changes during pregnancy in multiple sclerosis. TCRdb's table, derived via immunoSEQ multiplex PCR, lists solely in-frame clones and lacks some. This table has some 60,000 clones, about 93% appearing once. V shed 5 bases and J 5 bases; nucleotides not matched to a gene: 5. The germline V gene encodes CDR1 SGHNT and CDR2 YYREEE (reference sequence). This CDR3 comprises 14 residues. This TCR was sampled from a female donor in good health, enrolled as a control in a pregnancy study. The specimen comprised peripheral blood, sampled in the third trimester of pregnancy. This sequence joins TRBV5-4 and TRBJ2-1, with TRBD2 matching 9 bases. The DNA of the CDR3 is TGTGCCAGCAGAGTCAGACTAGCGGACAATGAGCAGTTCTTC. Translated: CASRVRLADNEQFF.